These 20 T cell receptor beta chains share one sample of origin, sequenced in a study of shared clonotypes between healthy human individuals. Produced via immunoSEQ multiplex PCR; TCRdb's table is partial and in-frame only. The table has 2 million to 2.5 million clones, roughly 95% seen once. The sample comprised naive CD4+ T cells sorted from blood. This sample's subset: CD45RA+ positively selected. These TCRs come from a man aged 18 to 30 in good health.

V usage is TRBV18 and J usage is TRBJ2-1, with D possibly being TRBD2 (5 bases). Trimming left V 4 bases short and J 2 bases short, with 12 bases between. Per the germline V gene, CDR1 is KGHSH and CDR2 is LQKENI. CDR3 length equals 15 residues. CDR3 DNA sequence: TGTGCCAGCTCACTAAGCAGCGGAGCCTACAATGAGCAGTTCTTC. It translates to CASSLSSGAYNEQFF.

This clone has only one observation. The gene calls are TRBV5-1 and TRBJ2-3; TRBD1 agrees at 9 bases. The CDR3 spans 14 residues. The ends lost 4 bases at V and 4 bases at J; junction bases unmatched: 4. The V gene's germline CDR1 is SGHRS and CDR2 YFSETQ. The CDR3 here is CASSRDREADTQYF. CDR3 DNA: TGCGCCAGCAGCCGGGACAGGGAGGCAGATACGCAGTATTTT.

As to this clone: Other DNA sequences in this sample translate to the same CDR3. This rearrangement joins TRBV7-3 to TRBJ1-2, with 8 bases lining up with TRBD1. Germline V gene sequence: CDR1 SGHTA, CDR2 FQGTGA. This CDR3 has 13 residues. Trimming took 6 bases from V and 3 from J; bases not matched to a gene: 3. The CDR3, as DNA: TGTGCCAGCAGTTCGGGACAGGACTATGGCTACACCTTC. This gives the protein CASSSGQDYGYTF.

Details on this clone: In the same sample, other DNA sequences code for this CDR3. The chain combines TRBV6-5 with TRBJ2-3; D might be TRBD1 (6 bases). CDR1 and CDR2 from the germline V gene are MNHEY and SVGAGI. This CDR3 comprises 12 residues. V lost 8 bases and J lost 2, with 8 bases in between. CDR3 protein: CASRDTTDTQYF. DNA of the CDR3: TGTGCCAGCCGGGACACCACAGATACGCAGTATTTT.

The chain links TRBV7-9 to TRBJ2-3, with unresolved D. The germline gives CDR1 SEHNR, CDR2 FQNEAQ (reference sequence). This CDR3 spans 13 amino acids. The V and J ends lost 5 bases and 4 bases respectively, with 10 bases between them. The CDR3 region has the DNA TGTGCCAGCAGCCTAGTTTTCGCAGATACGCAGTATTTT. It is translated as CASSLVFADTQYF. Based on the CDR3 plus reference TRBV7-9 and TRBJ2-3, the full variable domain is DTGVSQNPRHKITKRGQNVTFRCDPISEHNRLYWYRQTLGQGPEFLTYFQNEAQLEKSRLLSDRFSAERPKGSFSTLEIQRTEQGDSAMYLCASSLVFADTQYFGPGTRLTVL.

The DNA of the CDR3 is TGTGCCAGCAGTTACTCGGGTCAGAACCGGGAGCAGTACTTC. It specifies CASSYSGQNREQYF. The gene calls are TRBV6-6 and TRBJ2-7; D is ambiguous. The CDR3 extends over 14 amino acids. V was trimmed by 0 bases and J by 7 bases, leaving 13 bases between them. Germline assignment: CDR1 MNHNY and CDR2 SVGAGI (reference sequence).

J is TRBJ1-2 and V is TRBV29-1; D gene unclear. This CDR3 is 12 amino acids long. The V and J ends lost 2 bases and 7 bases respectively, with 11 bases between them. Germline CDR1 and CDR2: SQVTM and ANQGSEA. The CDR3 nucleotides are TGCAGCGTTGAACGGTCAAGAGGTGGCTACACCTTC. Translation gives CSVERSRGGYTF.

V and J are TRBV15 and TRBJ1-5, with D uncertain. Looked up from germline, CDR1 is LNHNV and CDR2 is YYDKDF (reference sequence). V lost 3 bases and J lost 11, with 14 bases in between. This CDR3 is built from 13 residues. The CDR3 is CATSRAPTVAQHF. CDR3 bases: TGTGCCACCAGCAGGGCCCCGACCGTGGCCCAGCATTTT.

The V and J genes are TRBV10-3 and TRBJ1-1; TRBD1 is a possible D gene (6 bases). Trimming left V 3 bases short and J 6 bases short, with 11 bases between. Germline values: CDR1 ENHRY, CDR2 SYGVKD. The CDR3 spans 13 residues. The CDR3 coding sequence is TGTGCCATCAGTGATTCGGACAGTCCTGAAGCTTTCTTT. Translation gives CAISDSDSPEAFF.

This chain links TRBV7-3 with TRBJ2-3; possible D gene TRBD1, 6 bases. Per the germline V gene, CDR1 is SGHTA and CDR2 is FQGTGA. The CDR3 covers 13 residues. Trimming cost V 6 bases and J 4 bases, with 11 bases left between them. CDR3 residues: CASSTQGADTQYF. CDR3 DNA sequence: TGTGCCAGCAGTACACAGGGCGCAGATACGCAGTATTTT. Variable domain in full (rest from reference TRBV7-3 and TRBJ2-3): GAGVSQTPSNKVTEKGKYVELRCDPISGHTALYWYRQSLGQGPEFLIYFQGTGAADDSGLPNDRFFAVRPEGSVSTLKIQRTERGDSAVYLCASSTQGADTQYFGPGTRLTVL.

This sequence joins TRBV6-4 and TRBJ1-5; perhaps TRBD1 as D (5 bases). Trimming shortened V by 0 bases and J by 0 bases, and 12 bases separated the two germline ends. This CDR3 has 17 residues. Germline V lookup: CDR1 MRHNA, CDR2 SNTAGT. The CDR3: CASSDSKGFLSNQPQHF. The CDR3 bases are TGTGCCAGCAGTGACTCGAAGGGGTTCCTTAGCAATCAGCCCCAGCATTTT.

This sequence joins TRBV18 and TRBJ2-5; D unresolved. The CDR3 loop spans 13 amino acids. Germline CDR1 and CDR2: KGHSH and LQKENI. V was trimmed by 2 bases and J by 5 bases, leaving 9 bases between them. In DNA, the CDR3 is TGTGCCAGCTCACCAGGCATGAGGGAGACCCAGTACTTC. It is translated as CASSPGMRETQYF.

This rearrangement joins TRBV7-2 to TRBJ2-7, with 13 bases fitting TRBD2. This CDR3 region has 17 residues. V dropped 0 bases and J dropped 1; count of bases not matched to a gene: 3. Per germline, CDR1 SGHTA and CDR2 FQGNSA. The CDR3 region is CASSLAWGLAGSYEQYF. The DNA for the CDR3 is TGTGCCAGCAGCTTAGCTTGGGGACTAGCGGGATCCTACGAGCAGTACTTC.

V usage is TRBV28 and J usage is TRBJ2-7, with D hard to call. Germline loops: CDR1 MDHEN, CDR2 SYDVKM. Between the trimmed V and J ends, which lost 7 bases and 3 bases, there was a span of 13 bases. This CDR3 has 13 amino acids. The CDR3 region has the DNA TGTGCCAGCACCCCCCCCGGTTTCTACGAGCAGTACTTC. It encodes CASTPPGFYEQYF.

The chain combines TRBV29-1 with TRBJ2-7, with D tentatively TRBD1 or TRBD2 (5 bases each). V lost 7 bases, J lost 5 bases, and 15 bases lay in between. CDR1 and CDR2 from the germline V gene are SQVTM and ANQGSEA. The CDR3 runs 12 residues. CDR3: CSGGAGLHEQYF. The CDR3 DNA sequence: TGCAGCGGAGGGGCAGGATTGCACGAGCAGTACTTC.

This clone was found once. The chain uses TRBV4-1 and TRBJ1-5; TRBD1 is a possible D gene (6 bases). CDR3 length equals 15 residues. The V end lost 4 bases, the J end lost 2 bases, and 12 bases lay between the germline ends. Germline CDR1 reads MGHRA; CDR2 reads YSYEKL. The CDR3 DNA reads TGCGCCAGCAGCCTCCAGGGGAACGGCAATCAGCCCCAGCATTTT. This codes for CASSLQGNGNQPQHF.

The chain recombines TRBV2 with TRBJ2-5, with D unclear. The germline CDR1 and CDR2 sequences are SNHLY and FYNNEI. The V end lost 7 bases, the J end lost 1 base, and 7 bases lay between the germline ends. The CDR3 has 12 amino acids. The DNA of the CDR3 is TGTGCCAGCACCGCCGGCCAAGAGACCCAGTACTTC. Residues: CASTAGQETQYF.

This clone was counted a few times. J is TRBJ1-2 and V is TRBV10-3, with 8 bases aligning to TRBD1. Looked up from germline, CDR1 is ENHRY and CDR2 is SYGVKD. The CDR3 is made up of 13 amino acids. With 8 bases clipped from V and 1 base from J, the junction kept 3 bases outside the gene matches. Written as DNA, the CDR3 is TGTGCCATCTGGGGACAGGATAACTATGGCTACACCTTC. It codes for CAIWGQDNYGYTF.

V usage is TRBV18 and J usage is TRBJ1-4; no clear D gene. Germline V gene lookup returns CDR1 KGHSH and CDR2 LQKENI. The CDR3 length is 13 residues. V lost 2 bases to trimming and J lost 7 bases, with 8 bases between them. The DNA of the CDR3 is TGTGCCAGCTCACCAGGCGAGAGTGAAAAACTGTTTTTT. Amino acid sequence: CASSPGESEKLFF.

CDR3 sequence (DNA): TGCGCCAGCAGCTTTCCCGGTAGCGTCACAGATACGCAGTATTTT. Protein: CASSFPGSVTDTQYF. The genes are TRBV5-1 and TRBJ2-3; D perhaps matches TRBD2 (5 bases). CDR1 SGHRS and CDR2 YFSETQ come from the germline V gene. This CDR3 spans 15 amino acids. Between the trimmed V and J ends, which lost 2 bases and 2 bases, there was a span of 12 bases.